The rows below give T cell receptor beta chains drawn from one sample of a study of OX40 agonist ivuxolimab in advanced cancers. Repertoires were generated with immunoSEQ multiplex PCR, while TCRdb's copy carries only in-frame clones and drops some. The data show fewer than 70,000 clones, with more than 75% seen just once and around 2.1% held by the top ten. This specimen consisted of CD4+ or CD8+ T cells sorted from blood, obtained in a trial of the OX40 agonist ivuxolimab. The receptors originated from an adult with an advanced solid tumor such as melanoma, head and neck, liver or kidney cancer. Each CDR3 is given with its conserved first and last residue. Each record gives: J gene, D gene, V gene, clone size, CDR3 protein, CDR3 DNA. A D gene is named only where the DNA matches it firmly. The size of a clone is reported for some rows only, either as once, few or many, or as a class for expanded clones.

TRBJ2-7 NA TRBV6-5 few CASQTGRAHYEQYF TGTGCCAGCCAGACAGGCCGGGCTCACTACGAGCAGTACTTC
TRBJ1-2 NA TRBV9 few CASSMDRTELSGYTF TGTGCCAGCAGCATGGACCGGACAGAATTATCTGGCTACACCTTC
TRBJ2-7 TRBD2 TRBV20-1 NA CSAGGGYEQYF TGCAGTGCTGGCGGGGGGTACGAGCAGTACTTC
TRBJ2-4 TRBD1 TRBV5-1 NA CASSLAPTGAGNIQYF TGCGCCAGCAGCTTGGCCCCGACAGGGGCGGGAAACATTCAGTACTTC
TRBJ2-3 NA TRBV6-4 NA CASSDLTDTQYF TGTGCCAGCAGTGACTTGACAGATACGCAGTATTTT
TRBJ2-2 TRBD1 TRBV7-2 few CASSLQGAPGELFF TGTGCCAGCAGCCTACAGGGGGCGCCCGGGGAGCTGTTTTTT
TRBJ1-1 NA TRBV6-6 NA CASSATPEAFF TGTGCCAGCAGTGCGACCCCTGAAGCTTTCTTT
TRBJ2-1 TRBD1 TRBV5-6 NA CASSYRGSHSYNEQFF TGTGCCAGCAGTTACAGGGGGTCCCACTCCTACAATGAGCAGTTCTTC
TRBJ1-1 NA TRBV4-2 NA CASSQDTEAFF TGTGCCAGCAGCCAAGATACCGAAGCTTTCTTT
TRBJ2-7 NA TRBV28 NA CASSLIPHYEQYF TGTGCCAGCAGTTTAATTCCGCACTACGAGCAGTACTTC
TRBJ2-2 NA TRBV5-4 NA CASSSRTARPTGELFF TGTGCCAGCAGCTCAAGGACAGCCCGTCCCACCGGGGAGCTGTTTTTT
TRBJ1-3 TRBD1 TRBV6-5 NA CASGQGTSGNTIYF TGTGCCAGTGGACAGGGAACCTCTGGAAACACCATATATTTT
TRBJ2-3 NA TRBV19 NA CASSKPRAGSTDTQYF TGTGCCAGTAGCAAACCAAGGGCAGGGAGCACAGATACGCAGTATTTT
TRBJ2-5 TRBD1 TRBV7-9 few CASSSGQGGETQYF TGTGCCAGCAGCTCGGGACAGGGGGGGGAGACCCAGTACTTC
TRBJ2-3 NA TRBV2 NA CASGGRTATDTQYF TGTGCCAGCGGCGGGCGGACAGCCACAGATACGCAGTATTTT
TRBJ1-6 TRBD1 TRBV25-1 NA CASSSGQGALSYNSPLHF TGTGCCAGCAGCTCGGGACAGGGGGCTCTCTCCTATAATTCACCCCTCCACTTT
TRBJ2-5 TRBD2 TRBV7-2 NA CASKTSGGPQETQYF TGTGCCAGCAAAACTAGCGGGGGACCTCAAGAGACCCAGTACTTC
TRBJ2-3 NA TRBV28 once CASSFIVWGTDTQYF TGTGCCAGCAGTTTCATAGTTTGGGGCACAGATACGCAGTATTTT
TRBJ2-1 NA TRBV6-5 NA CASARGNEQFF TGTGCCAGTGCGAGGGGCAATGAGCAGTTCTTC
TRBJ2-5 NA TRBV28 NA CATSAGIETQYF TGTGCCACCTCGGCGGGTATCGAGACCCAGTACTTC
TRBJ1-4 NA TRBV30 NA CAGTWAHRGEKLFF TGTGCCGGAACTTGGGCCCACCGGGGGGAAAAACTGTTTTTT
TRBJ2-7 NA TRBV7-3 NA CASSLSGRRSEQYF TGTGCCAGCAGCTTAAGTGGGAGAAGGAGCGAGCAGTACTTC
TRBJ2-6 NA TRBV19 NA CASSTQAGQSTSGANVLTF TGTGCCAGTAGTACCCAGGCAGGACAGTCCACCTCTGGGGCCAACGTCCTGACTTTC
TRBJ1-1 NA TRBV5-1 NA CASAGEGGTEAFF TGCGCCAGCGCAGGGGAGGGTGGCACTGAAGCTTTCTTT
TRBJ2-3 TRBD2 TRBV6-5 NA CASSETSGGDTQYF TGTGCCAGCAGTGAAACTAGCGGGGGGGATACGCAGTATTTT
TRBJ1-2 TRBD1 TRBV4-1 NA CASSKGTERGGYTF TGCGCCAGCAGCAAAGGGACAGAACGAGGAGGCTACACCTTC
TRBJ2-3 TRBD1 TRBV2 NA CASSRQGYFTDTQYF TGTGCCAGCAGTAGACAGGGATATTTCACAGATACGCAGTATTTT
TRBJ2-2 TRBD2 TRBV25-1 NA CASTASGRTGELFF TGTGCCAGCACGGCTAGCGGGAGAACCGGGGAGCTGTTTTTT
TRBJ2-1 NA TRBV27 NA CASSLASLSEQFF TGTGCCAGCAGTCTTGCTAGTCTCTCCGAGCAGTTCTTC
TRBJ2-7 TRBD1 TRBV5-1 NA CASSLKGTGGEQYF TGCGCCAGCAGCTTGAAAGGGACAGGGGGCGAGCAGTACTTC
TRBJ2-1 TRBD2 TRBV6-6 NA CASGSSGGEQFF TGTGCCAGCGGGTCTAGCGGGGGAGAGCAGTTCTTC
TRBJ2-5 NA TRBV11-2 NA CASSRGGGSQETQYF TGTGCCAGCAGCAGGGGAGGGGGCTCTCAAGAGACCCAGTACTTC
TRBJ1-5 NA TRBV2 few CASSENGGIGPQHF TGTGCCAGCAGTGAGAACGGTGGAATCGGGCCCCAGCATTTT
TRBJ2-2 TRBD2 TRBV2 once CASRDRISGRRNTGELFF TGTGCCAGCAGGGATCGTATTAGCGGGAGGCGGAACACCGGGGAGCTGTTTTTT
TRBJ2-3 NA TRBV9 NA CASSGPRDPLGDTQYF TGTGCCAGCAGCGGCCCACGGGACCCCTTGGGAGATACGCAGTATTTT